Below are 19 T cell receptor beta chains sequenced from a single sample in a study of OX40 agonist ivuxolimab in advanced cancers. The repertoire was sequenced with immunoSEQ multiplex PCR; TCRdb's copy has only in-frame clones and lacks some. The repertoire holds under 95,000 clones, with about 84% as singletons. The source was CD4+ or CD8+ T cells sorted from blood, collected in a trial of the OX40 agonist ivuxolimab. The receptor source for this set is an adult with an advanced solid tumor such as melanoma, head and neck, liver or kidney cancer.

This rearrangement joins TRBV5-4 to TRBJ1-1; D is unclear. The V gene's germline CDR1 is SGHNT and CDR2 YYREEE (reference sequence). The CDR3 length is 14 residues. V was cut by 1 base and J by 1 base, with 8 bases left in between. The CDR3 DNA reads TGTGCCAGCAGCTTGACAGCGGCGAACACTGAAGCTTTCTTT. It is translated as CASSLTAANTEAFF. Filled out from reference TRBV5-4 and TRBJ1-1, the complete variable domain reads ETGVTQSPTHLIKTRGQQVTLRCSSQSGHNTVSWYQQALGQGPQFIFQYYREEENGRGNFPPRFSGLQFPNYSSELNVNALELDDSALYLCASSLTAANTEAFFGQGTRLTVV.

The chain recombines TRBV7-3 with TRBJ2-1, with a possible D match to TRBD1 (5 bases). The V gene lost 5 bases and the J gene lost 5 bases, with 13 bases spanning the gap. The length of the CDR3 is 14 residues. Per germline, CDR1 SGHTA and CDR2 FQGTGA. CDR3 residues: CASSPTGLDNEQFF. The CDR3 region has the DNA TGTGCCAGCAGCCCTACAGGCCTAGACAATGAGCAGTTCTTC.

The gene calls are TRBV6-5 and TRBJ1-4, with D perhaps TRBD1 (6 bases). CDR3 size: 14 residues. Trimming shortened V by 6 bases and J by 6 bases, and 14 bases separated the two germline ends. Germline V gene data show CDR1 as MNHEY and CDR2 as SVGAGI. The CDR3 is CASRRQAADEKLFF. CDR3 nucleotide sequence: TGTGCCAGCAGGAGACAGGCGGCGGATGAAAAACTGTTTTTT.

This clone has a handful of counts. The chain couples TRBV5-1 to TRBJ2-4; D may be TRBD1 or TRBD2 (5 bases each). The CDR3 runs 16 residues. CDR1 is SGHRS and CDR2 is YFSETQ in the germline V gene. Trimming took 4 bases from V and 0 from J, leaving 14 bases between them. CDR3 nucleotides: TGCGCCAGCAGCCCCGGGGCTCCTGGAGCCAAAAACATTCAGTACTTC. Translating it yields CASSPGAPGAKNIQYF.

The rearrangement joins TRBV10-1 to TRBJ1-6, with 7 bases identical to TRBD1. The CDR3 has 15 amino acids. V shed 3 bases and J 9 bases; nucleotides not matched to a gene: 8. The germline V gene encodes CDR1 WNHNN and CDR2 SYGVQD (reference sequence). The CDR3 sequence: CASSEDRDGTSPLHF. The CDR3 region has the DNA TGCGCCAGCAGTGAAGACAGGGATGGAACTTCACCCCTCCACTTT.

This clone was detected only once. The rearrangement links TRBV27 to TRBJ1-1; no clear D gene. CDR1 MNHEY and CDR2 SMNVEV come from the germline V gene (reference sequence). Deletions cut 6 bases from V and 0 bases from J, with 8 bases between. The CDR3 spans 13 residues. The CDR3 here is CASRTGLNTEAFF. The CDR3 DNA follows: TGTGCCAGCAGAACGGGGTTGAACACTGAAGCTTTCTTT.

V is TRBV29-1 and J is TRBJ1-1; no reliable D call. V lost 6 bases and J lost 3, with 2 bases in between. CDR3 length: 9 amino acids. Germline loops: CDR1 SQVTM, CDR2 ANQGSEA. In DNA form, the CDR3 reads TGCAGCGTGGACACTGAAGCTTTCTTT. Protein sequence: CSVDTEAFF.

The V and J genes are TRBV5-6 and TRBJ1-2; D call uncertain. Trimming removed 1 base from V and 0 bases from J, with 10 bases in between. This CDR3 is built from 15 residues. Germline V gives CDR1 SGHDT, CDR2 YYEEEE. The CDR3 nucleotides are TGTGCCAGCAGCTTGTTTATGGGGTCTAACTATGGCTACACCTTC. Translating it yields CASSLFMGSNYGYTF.

The DNA of the CDR3 is TGTGCCTGGACCCGCGGGGGGGACACTGAAGCTTTCTTT. Amino acids: CAWTRGGDTEAFF. The rearrangement uses TRBV30 and TRBJ1-1; TRBD1 might be the D (5 bases). Trimming left V 4 bases short and J 3 bases short, with 12 bases between. The V gene's germline CDR1 is GTSNPN and CDR2 SVGIG (reference sequence). The CDR3 runs 13 residues.

This clone is a singleton in its sample. V is TRBV7-2 and J is TRBJ1-2; D not resolved. CDR3 size: 13 residues. CDR1 SGHTA and CDR2 FQGNSA come from the germline V gene. V lost 3 bases to trimming and J lost 4 bases, with 9 bases between them. CDR3 amino acids: CASSFGNSYGYTF. CDR3 DNA sequence: TGTGCCAGCAGCTTCGGCAATTCCTATGGCTACACCTTC.

This clone has just a few counts. V and J are TRBV7-2 and TRBJ2-7, with 11 bases matching TRBD1. CDR1 SGHTA and CDR2 FQGNSA come from the germline V gene. The CDR3 is 14 residues long. V gave up 3 bases and J gave up 5 bases; unmatched junction bases: 3. CDR3 protein: CASSLDRGLNEQYF. In DNA, the CDR3 is TGTGCCAGCAGCTTGGACAGGGGGCTGAACGAGCAGTACTTC.

The chain combines TRBV5-6 with TRBJ2-1, with 11 bases fitting TRBD2. The CDR3 has 16 amino acids. Germline-derived CDR1 and CDR2 are SGHDT and YYEEEE. Trimming at V came to 4 bases and at J to 7 bases, leaving 10 bases not matched to a gene. CDR3 bases: TGTGCCAGCAGCGTTAGCGGGAGGGCCTCTTGGAATGAGCAGTTCTTC. Protein sequence: CASSVSGRASWNEQFF.

The rearrangement uses TRBV5-1 and TRBJ1-1; D remains unclear. Germline CDR1 and CDR2: SGHRS and YFSETQ. The V end lost 1 base, the J end lost 1 base, and 8 bases lay between the germline ends. The CDR3 contains 14 residues. CDR3 nucleotide sequence: TGCGCCAGCAGCTTGTGGGGAGGGAACACTGAAGCTTTCTTT. Its translation: CASSLWGGNTEAFF. Together with reference TRBV5-1 and TRBJ1-1, the CDR3 gives the full variable domain: KAGVTQTPRYLIKTRGQQVTLSCSPISGHRSVSWYQQTPGQGLQFLFEYFSETQRNKGNFPGRFSGRQFSNSRSEMNVSTLELGDSALYLCASSLWGGNTEAFFGQGTRLTVV.

V usage is TRBV6-1 and J usage is TRBJ2-2; D call uncertain. From germline, CDR1 is MNHNS and CDR2 SASEGT. The CDR3 extends over 18 amino acids. V lost 0 bases and J 1 base, leaving 15 bases between the germline ends. The CDR3 region has the DNA TGTGCCAGCAGTGAAGCGGGGTCGGATGAGTGGAACACCGGGGAGCTGTTTTTT. Translation: CASSEAGSDEWNTGELFF.

In this sample, this clone turned up a few times. This rearrangement joins TRBV11-3 to TRBJ1-1, with unresolved D. CDR3 length: 12 residues. Trimming stripped 0 bases from V and 1 base from J, with 0 bases between. Germline V gives CDR1 SGHNT, CDR2 YENEEA. DNA of the CDR3: TGTGCCAGCAGCTTAGAGAACACTGAAGCTTTCTTT. It codes for CASSLENTEAFF.

This clone was counted a single time. The chain links TRBV14 to TRBJ2-1, with a tentative D call TRBD1 (5 bases). The CDR3 sequence is 19 residues long. The germline V and J ends were trimmed by 1 base and 6 bases, with 25 bases remaining between them. Germline CDR1 SGHDN, CDR2 FVKESK. The CDR3 is CASSQVRWGYVSLGNEQFF. In nucleotides, the CDR3 is TGTGCCAGCAGCCAAGTAAGATGGGGCTATGTGAGTCTCGGCAATGAGCAGTTCTTC.

The V gene is TRBV20-1, the J gene TRBJ2-7, with D unclear. Per the germline V gene, CDR1 is DFQATT and CDR2 is SNEGSKA (reference sequence). The length of the CDR3 is 11 residues. V dropped 6 bases and J dropped 8 bases, with 14 bases sitting between them. DNA for the CDR3: TGCAGTGCCCCGGGCCCCCACCAGCAGTACTTC. This codes for CSAPGPHQQYF.

This rearrangement joins TRBV11-2 to TRBJ2-5, with D perhaps matching TRBD2 (5 bases). The germline gives CDR1 SGHAT, CDR2 FQNNGV. V gave up 7 bases and J gave up 0 bases, with 9 bases separating them. There are 13 residues in the CDR3. CDR3 region: CASTGGYQETQYF. In DNA, the CDR3 is TGTGCCAGCACAGGCGGGTACCAAGAGACCCAGTACTTC.

The chain carries TRBV11-2 and TRBJ2-3; TRBD1 matches 9 bases. The CDR3 loop spans 16 amino acids. Germline trimming cut 3 bases from V and 3 bases from J; bases unmatched to any gene: 7. Germline loops: CDR1 SGHAT, CDR2 FQNNGV. DNA of the CDR3: TGTGCCAGCAGCTTGAGGTCGGGACAGGGAACAGATACGCAGTATTTT. This translates into CASSLRSGQGTDTQYF.